Listed here are 6 T cell receptor beta chains from one sample, sequenced in a study of identical twins. MiXCR, applied by TCRdb to the 5' RACE reads, yields one record per CDR3 protein. The sample shows 500,000 to 700,000 distinct CDR3 sequences, roughly 6.6% of them seen only once. These same records also appear under a second study, on yellow fever vaccine responses in identical twins.

The sample consisted of PBMCs. The receptors were gathered from a woman younger than 30 in good health.

The chain is built from TRBV20-1 and TRBJ2-2; the match to TRBD1 covers 7 bases. V lost 2 bases, J lost 4 bases, and 7 bases stayed unmatched. Germline V lookup: CDR1 DFQATT, CDR2 SNEGSKA (reference sequence). The length of the CDR3 is 15 residues. In DNA, the CDR3 is TGCAGTGCTAGACCTCAGGGGGTTTCCACCGGGGAGCTGTTTTTT. Its translation is CSARPQGVSTGELFF.

The chain employs TRBV4-1 and TRBJ2-1; 13 bases fit TRBD2. V dropped 4 bases and J dropped 5; count of bases not matched to a gene: 8. The CDR3 covers 17 residues. The germline V gene has CDR1 MGHRA and CDR2 YSYEKL. CDR3 coding DNA: TGCGCCAGCAGCCCGTTGGGGACTAGCGGGACTAACAATGAGCAGTTCTTC. This gives the protein CASSPLGTSGTNNEQFF.

This clonotype was recorded many times. This chain uses TRBV5-1 with TRBJ1-4, with TRBD1 matching 7 bases. The CDR3 has 16 amino acids. V lost 4 bases and J lost 3; bases outside the gene matches: 9. Germline loops: CDR1 SGHRS, CDR2 YFSETQ. CDR3 loop: CASSLRTGNPNEKLFF. The CDR3 coding sequence is TGCGCCAGCAGCCTCCGGACAGGAAATCCTAATGAAAAACTGTTTTTT.

This chain connects TRBV20-1 to TRBJ2-6; the match to TRBD1 covers 11 bases. This CDR3 is built from 18 residues. Looked up from germline, CDR1 is DFQATT and CDR2 is SNEGSKA (reference sequence). V lost 1 base to trimming and J lost 0 bases; unmatched junction nucleotides: 5. CDR3 region: CSARGGTGGVSGANVLTF. CDR3 nucleotides: TGCAGTGCTAGAGGGGGGACAGGGGGTGTCTCTGGGGCCAACGTCCTGACTTTC.

This clonotype was picked up many times. Written as DNA, the CDR3 is TGTGCCAGCAGCGGTAGCGGGGGGCACACCGGGGAGCTGTTTTTT. As protein: CASSGSGGHTGELFF. The chain couples TRBV7-2 to TRBJ2-2; 10 bases align to TRBD2. This CDR3 comprises 15 residues. Germline CDR1 SGHTA, CDR2 FQGNSA. The trim removed 5 bases at V and 3 bases at J, leaving 3 bases unmatched. The variable domain in full, with the rest retrieved from reference TRBV7-2 and TRBJ2-2, is GAGVSQSPSNKVTEKGKDVELRCDPISGHTALYWYRQSLGQGLEFLIYFQGNSAPDKSGLPSDRFSAERTGGSVSTLTIQRTQQEDSAVYLCASSGSGGHTGELFFGEGSRLTVL.

This clonotype was observed a handful of times. The chain carries TRBV5-1 and TRBJ2-1; D is unclear. V lost 1 base to trimming and J lost 9 bases, with 17 bases between them. The CDR3 runs to 15 residues. CDR1 is SGHRS, CDR2 YFSETQ, per germline. The CDR3 nucleotides are TGCGCCAGCAGCTTGTCAGTAGTCGAAGGCTCTGAGCAGTTCTTC. Amino acids: CASSLSVVEGSEQFF.